One TCR beta chain is described in this entry. The data are from a study of blood T cell repertoires in COVID-19. For the study at large: T cells, B-cell-depleted T cells, or PBMCs supplied cDNA or gDNA.

Under the authors' procedure: Cell counts per sample came from amplifying reference gene primers. The method was immunoSEQ multiplex PCR; TCRdb's version includes in-frame clones alone and lacks a portion of them. V, J and clone size were drawn from that table, and D and trimming were deduced from the DNA. This sample has around 230,000 clones, with approximately 81% found just once. The V segment lost 0 bases and the J segment 5 bases; nucleotides outside the gene matches: 2. Germline V gene lookup returns CDR1 SGHTA and CDR2 FQGNSA. The CDR3 consists of 15 residues. The sample consisted of peripheral blood. V usage is TRBV7-2 and J usage is TRBJ2-5; 11 bases are a match to TRBD2. This clonotype was obtained from a woman older than 75 with acute or convalescent COVID-19. The CDR3 region is CASSLALAGGETQYF. Written as DNA, the CDR3 is TGTGCCAGCAGCTTAGCGCTAGCGGGGGGTGAGACCCAGTACTTC. Combining the CDR3 with reference TRBV7-2 and TRBJ2-5 gives the whole variable domain GAGVSQSPSNKVTEKGKDVELRCDPISGHTALYWYRQSLGQGLEFLIYFQGNSAPDKSGLPSDRFSAERTGGSVSTLTIQRTQQEDSAVYLCASSLALAGGETQYFGPGTRLLVL.